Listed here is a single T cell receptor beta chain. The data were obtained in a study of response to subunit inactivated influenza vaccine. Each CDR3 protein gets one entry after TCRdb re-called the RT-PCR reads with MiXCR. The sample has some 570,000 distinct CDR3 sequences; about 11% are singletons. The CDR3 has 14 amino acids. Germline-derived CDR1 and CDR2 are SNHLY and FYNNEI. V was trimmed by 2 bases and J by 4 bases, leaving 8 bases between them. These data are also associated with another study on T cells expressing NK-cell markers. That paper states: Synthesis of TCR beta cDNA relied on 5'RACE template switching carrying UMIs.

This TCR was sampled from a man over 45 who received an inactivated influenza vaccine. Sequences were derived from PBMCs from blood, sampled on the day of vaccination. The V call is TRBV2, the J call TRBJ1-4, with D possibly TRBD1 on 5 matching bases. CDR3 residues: CASSERQINEKLFF. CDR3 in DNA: TGTGCCAGCAGTGAAAGACAGATTAATGAAAAACTGTTTTTT.